This TCR beta chain was observed in a study of regulatory T cells in long-lasting Graves disease. Background on the study: Positive TSH receptor antibodies alongside over 5 years of antithyroid drugs were what marked Graves' disease as persistent. General study results and limits: TCR diversity in persistent Graves' patients was below that of newly diagnosed ones. Gene preferences differed: TRBV28, TRBJ1-2, TRBJ2-5 in persistent cases.

The table lists this clonotype with many counts. Its antigen remains unknown. Construction of the TCR beta libraries employed iRepertoire HTBI primers in conjunction with Arm-PCR of CDR3 regions. TCRdb processed the multiplex PCR reads anew with MiXCR; each CDR3 protein has one entry. The table shows 350,000 to 450,000 distinct CDR3 sequences, with roughly 20% occurring only once. Time point here: persistent/refractory GD, antithyroid drugs over 5 years with positive TRAb. Generation of the TCR library employed RNA extracted from PBMCs. The CDR3 spans 15 residues. Germline CDR1 reads MDHEN; CDR2 reads SYDVKM. With V trimmed by 3 bases and J by 3 bases, 5 bases remained unmatched.

This clonotype was obtained from a woman aged 40 to 50 with Graves disease. V is TRBV28 and J is TRBJ2-4; TRBD1 matches at 7 bases. Sample: peripheral blood mononuclear cells (PBMCs), taken when the disease was refractory, from a patient treated with antithyroid drugs. The chain's CDR3 is CASSFLQGDKNIQYF. The DNA for the CDR3 is TGTGCCAGCAGTTTCCTCCAGGGGGACAAAAACATTCAGTACTTC.